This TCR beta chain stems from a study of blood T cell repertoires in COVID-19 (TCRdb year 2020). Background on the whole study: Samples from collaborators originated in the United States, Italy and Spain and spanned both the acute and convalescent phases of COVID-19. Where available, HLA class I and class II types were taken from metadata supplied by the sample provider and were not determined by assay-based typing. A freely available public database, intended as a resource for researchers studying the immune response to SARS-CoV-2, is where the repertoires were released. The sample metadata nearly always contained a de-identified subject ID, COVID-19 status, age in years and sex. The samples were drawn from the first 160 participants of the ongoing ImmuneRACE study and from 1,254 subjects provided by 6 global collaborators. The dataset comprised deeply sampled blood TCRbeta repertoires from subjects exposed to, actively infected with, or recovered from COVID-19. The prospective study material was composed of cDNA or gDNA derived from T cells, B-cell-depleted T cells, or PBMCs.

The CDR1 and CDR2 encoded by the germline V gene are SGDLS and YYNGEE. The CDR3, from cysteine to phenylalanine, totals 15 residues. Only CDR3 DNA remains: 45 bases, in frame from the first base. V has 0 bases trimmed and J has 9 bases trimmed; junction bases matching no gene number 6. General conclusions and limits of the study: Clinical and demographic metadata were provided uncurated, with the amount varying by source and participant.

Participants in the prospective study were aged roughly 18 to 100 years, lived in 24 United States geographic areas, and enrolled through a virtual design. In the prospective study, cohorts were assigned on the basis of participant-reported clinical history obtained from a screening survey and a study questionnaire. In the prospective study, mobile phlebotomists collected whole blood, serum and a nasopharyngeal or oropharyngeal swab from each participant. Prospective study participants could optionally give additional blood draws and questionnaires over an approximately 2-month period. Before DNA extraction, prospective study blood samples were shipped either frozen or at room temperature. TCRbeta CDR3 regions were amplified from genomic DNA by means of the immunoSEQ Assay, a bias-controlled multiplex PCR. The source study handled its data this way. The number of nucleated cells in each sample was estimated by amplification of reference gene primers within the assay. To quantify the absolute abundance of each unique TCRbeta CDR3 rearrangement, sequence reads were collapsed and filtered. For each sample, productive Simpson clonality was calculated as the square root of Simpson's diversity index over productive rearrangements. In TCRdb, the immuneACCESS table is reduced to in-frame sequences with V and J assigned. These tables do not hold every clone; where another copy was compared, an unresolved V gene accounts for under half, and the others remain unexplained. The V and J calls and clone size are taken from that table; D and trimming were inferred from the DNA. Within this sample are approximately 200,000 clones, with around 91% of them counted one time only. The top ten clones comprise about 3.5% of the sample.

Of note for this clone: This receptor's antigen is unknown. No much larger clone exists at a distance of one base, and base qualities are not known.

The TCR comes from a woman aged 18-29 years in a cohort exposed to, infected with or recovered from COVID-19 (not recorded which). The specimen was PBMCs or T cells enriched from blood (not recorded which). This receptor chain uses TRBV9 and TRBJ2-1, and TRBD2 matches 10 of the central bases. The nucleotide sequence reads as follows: TGTGCCAGCAGCGTAGGCCTAGCGGGAGCTGGTGAGCAGTTCTTC. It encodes CASSVGLAGAGEQFF.